A selection of T cell receptor beta chains follows, all from one sample in a study of shared clonotypes between healthy human individuals. Here immunoSEQ multiplex PCR was the method, and the copy in TCRdb shows in-frame clones only, minus some. This repertoire shows about 610,000 clones, 95% to 98% found once; its top ten account for 0.057%. Source material: naive CD4+ T cells sorted from blood. The origin of the receptors is a woman younger than 45 in good health. CDR3s include the opening cysteine and the closing phenylalanine or tryptophan. The D gene is left open where the match is weak. Clone sizes are given selectively: once, few, many, or a class where the clone is expanded.

NA	TRBV7-8	NA	TRBJ2-7	CASSPREGTYEQYF	TGTGCCAGCAGCCCTAGGGAAGGCACCTACGAGCAGTACTTC
NA	TRBV30	once	TRBJ1-4	CAWSVGGRTNEKLFF	TGTGCCTGGAGTGTTGGGGGGCGGACTAATGAAAAACTGTTTTTT
NA	TRBV2	NA	TRBJ1-4	CASTGEKLFF	TGTGCCAGCACTGGTGAAAAACTGTTTTTT
NA	TRBV2	NA	TRBJ2-1	CATSPGLIISEQFF	TGTGCCACCTCGCCGGGACTTATAATCTCGGAGCAGTTCTTC
NA	TRBV11-3	NA	TRBJ2-7	CASSLTNPLREQYF	TGTGCCAGCAGCCTGACCAACCCCCTGAGGGAGCAGTACTTC
NA	TRBV6-5	NA	TRBJ2-4	CASSYSIYSQGTIQYF	TGTGCCAGCAGTTACTCGATCTACAGCCAAGGGACAATTCAGTACTTC
NA	TRBV28	NA	TRBJ2-2	CASSLVPYTGELFF	TGTGCCAGCAGTTTAGTTCCGTACACCGGGGAGCTGTTTTTT
TRBD1	TRBV6-5	NA	TRBJ1-2	CASSEQGFQDGYTF	TGTGCCAGCAGTGAACAGGGGTTTCAGGATGGCTACACCTTC
NA	TRBV4-1	NA	TRBJ2-1	CASSQREQGWPSSYNEQFF	TGCGCCAGCAGCCAGAGGGAACAGGGATGGCCCAGCTCCTACAATGAGCAGTTCTTC
NA	TRBV2	NA	TRBJ2-7	CASGRTLGRITYEQYF	TGTGCCAGCGGACGGACCTTAGGCCGAATCACTTACGAGCAGTACTTC
TRBD2	TRBV6-1	NA	TRBJ2-2	CASSDGTSGTGELFF	TGTGCCAGCAGTGATGGGACTAGCGGGACCGGGGAGCTGTTTTTT
TRBD2	TRBV10-1	NA	TRBJ2-5	CASGPGTTQETQYF	TGCGCCAGCGGACCCGGGACTACACAAGAGACCCAGTACTTC
NA	TRBV5-4	NA	TRBJ2-3	CASSFGGRDNTDTQYF	TGTGCCAGCAGCTTTGGTGGGCGGGACAACACAGATACGCAGTATTTT
NA	TRBV5-1	NA	TRBJ1-2	CASSLAEGRSYGYTF	TGCGCCAGCAGCTTGGCCGAAGGGAGAAGCTATGGCTACACCTTC
TRBD1	TRBV30	NA	TRBJ1-5	CAWSGDRGYQPQHF	TGTGCCTGGAGCGGTGACAGGGGGTATCAGCCCCAGCATTTT
TRBD2	TRBV6-5	NA	TRBJ2-7	CASSYDASGVYEQYF	TGTGCCAGCAGTTACGACGCTAGCGGGGTTTACGAGCAGTACTTC
NA	TRBV18	NA	TRBJ1-5	CASSPGRISNQPQHF	TGTGCCAGCTCACCCGGACGGATTAGCAATCAGCCCCAGCATTTT
NA	TRBV5-5	NA	TRBJ2-7	CASSRQEGPYEQYF	TGTGCCAGCAGCAGACAGGAGGGACCCTACGAGCAGTACTTC
TRBD1	TRBV6-5	NA	TRBJ2-7	CASSWADRGRYEQYF	TGTGCCAGCAGTTGGGCGGACAGGGGACGTTACGAGCAGTACTTC
NA	TRBV21-1	NA	TRBJ1-5	CASSPLGQPQHF	TGTGCCAGCAGCCCCCTAGGGCAGCCCCAGCATTTT
TRBD1	TRBV10-1	NA	TRBJ2-6	CASSETKGQNSGANVLTF	TGCGCCAGCAGTGAGACCAAGGGACAGAACTCTGGGGCCAACGTCCTGACTTTC
NA	TRBV5-1	NA	TRBJ2-1	CASSPGAGRGGEQFF	TGCGCCAGCAGCCCCGGGGCGGGAAGGGGTGGTGAGCAGTTCTTC
NA	TRBV12-5	NA	TRBJ2-1	CASGLAPTEYNEQFF	TGTGCTAGTGGTTTGGCCCCGACAGAATACAATGAGCAGTTCTTC
NA	TRBV18	NA	TRBJ2-7	CASSPSGPLSYEQYF	TGTGCCAGCTCACCTAGCGGACCTCTCTCCTACGAGCAGTACTTC
NA	TRBV7-2	NA	TRBJ2-3	CASSLSTGLTDTQYF	TGTGCCAGCAGCCTCTCGACTGGACTCACAGATACGCAGTATTTT
NA	TRBV5-5	NA	TRBJ1-2	CASSLSQGVDGYTF	TGTGCCAGCAGCTTGTCACAGGGCGTGGATGGCTACACCTTC
NA	TRBV5-1	NA	TRBJ1-1	CASSLALTAEAFF	TGCGCCAGCAGCTTGGCCCTAACAGCTGAAGCTTTCTTT
NA	TRBV28	NA	TRBJ1-2	CASSLKGSSDYGYTF	TGTGCCAGCAGCCTTAAGGGGTCGAGTGACTATGGCTACACCTTC
TRBD2	TRBV7-2	NA	TRBJ2-6	CASSLASPGGLAAGANVLTF	TGTGCCAGCAGCTTAGCATCACCCGGCGGACTAGCGGCTGGGGCCAACGTCCTGACTTTC
NA	TRBV9	NA	TRBJ2-1	CASSVESSYNEQFF	TGTGCCAGCAGCGTAGAAAGCTCCTACAATGAGCAGTTCTTC
NA	TRBV18	NA	TRBJ2-1	CASSTGVEDEQFF	TGTGCCAGCTCAACGGGGGTTGAAGATGAGCAGTTCTTC
NA	TRBV9	NA	TRBJ2-1	CASSVGEPYNEQFF	TGTGCCAGCAGCGTAGGGGAGCCCTACAATGAGCAGTTCTTC
NA	TRBV21-1	NA	TRBJ2-7	CASSKAGDSSSYEQYF	TGTGCCAGCAGCAAAGCAGGAGACAGTAGCTCCTACGAGCAGTACTTC
NA	TRBV30	NA	TRBJ2-3	CAWSAGQASTDTQYF	TGTGCCTGGAGTGCGGGACAAGCTAGCACAGATACGCAGTATTTT
NA	TRBV4-1	NA	TRBJ1-5	CASSDRWTGSNQPQHF	TGCGCCAGCAGCGACCGATGGACGGGTAGCAATCAGCCCCAGCATTTT
NA	TRBV9	NA	TRBJ1-1	CASSPPGYTEAFF	TGTGCCAGCAGCCCCCCGGGGTACACTGAAGCTTTCTTT
NA	TRBV19	NA	TRBJ2-7	CASSIDWRGYYEQYF	TGTGCCAGTAGTATAGATTGGAGGGGTTACTACGAGCAGTACTTC
NA	TRBV11-2	NA	TRBJ2-7	CASSSLKVEQYF	TGTGCCAGCAGCTCTCTTAAGGTTGAGCAGTACTTC
NA	TRBV5-1	NA	TRBJ2-3	CASSLSPSDTQYF	TGCGCCAGCAGCTTGTCCCCGTCAGATACGCAGTATTTT
NA	TRBV27	few	TRBJ1-5	CASSLFGRYSNQPQHF	TGTGCCAGCAGTTTATTCGGGCGGTATAGCAATCAGCCCCAGCATTTT
NA	TRBV7-8	NA	TRBJ2-7	CASSPGPARHEQYF	TGTGCCAGCAGCCCCGGGCCTGCGAGGCACGAGCAGTACTTC
TRBD2	TRBV11-2	NA	TRBJ2-7	CASSLTTSGSSEQYF	TGTGCCAGCAGCTTAACGACTAGCGGGAGTTCCGAGCAGTACTTC
NA	TRBV23-1	NA	TRBJ1-5	CASSQIPPRVNQPQHF	TGCGCCAGCAGTCAAATCCCCCCGCGGGTCAATCAGCCCCAGCATTTT
NA	TRBV6-6	NA	TRBJ2-7	CASTKQGTGYEQYF	TGTGCCAGCACCAAACAGGGAACTGGCTACGAGCAGTACTTC
TRBD1	TRBV29-1	NA	TRBJ2-6	CSVTRTGKDVLTF	TGCAGCGTTACCAGGACAGGGAAAGACGTCCTGACTTTC
TRBD1	TRBV30	few	TRBJ1-5	CAWSPLGQLRPQHF	TGTGCCTGGAGTCCCCTGGGACAGCTAAGGCCCCAGCATTTT
NA	TRBV5-1	NA	TRBJ2-2	CASSLESITGELFF	TGCGCCAGCAGCTTGGAGTCTATCACCGGGGAGCTGTTTTTT
TRBD1	TRBV6-5	NA	TRBJ1-4	CASRPDRGRGKLFF	TGTGCCAGCAGACCGGACAGGGGTCGGGGTAAACTGTTTTTT
TRBD2	TRBV7-8	NA	TRBJ2-2	CASSTPKASGRGRAGELFF	TGTGCCAGCAGCACACCTAAGGCTAGCGGGAGGGGTAGGGCCGGGGAGCTGTTTTTT
TRBD2	TRBV19	once	TRBJ2-3	CASSSRLAGVDTQYF	TGTGCCAGTAGTAGTAGACTAGCGGGAGTGGATACGCAGTATTTT
TRBD2	TRBV28	NA	TRBJ2-1	CASSLVPSGNNEQFF	TGTGCCAGCAGTTTAGTCCCTAGCGGTAACAATGAGCAGTTCTTC
NA	TRBV6-5	once	TRBJ2-7	CASSYQRDNPYEQYF	TGTGCCAGCAGTTACCAGCGGGACAATCCCTACGAGCAGTACTTC